The 25 T cell receptor beta chains in this list originate from one sample, sequenced in a study of shared clonotypes between healthy human individuals. The assay was immunoSEQ multiplex PCR, and TCRdb's table has in-frame clones only and misses some. Among 1 million to 1.3 million clones listed, roughly 74% were seen once. Source material: memory CD4+ T cells from PBMCs. Subset here: CD45RA-negative fraction. Receptor source: a young man in good health. Some clones in this sample may be carry-over from other donors' samples.

This clone was counted ten times or more. In nucleotides, the CDR3 is TGTGCCAGCAGTGAAGCGTTCCAGTCCTACAATGAGCAGTTCTTC. Translated, it gives CASSEAFQSYNEQFF. This chain joins TRBV6-1 and TRBJ2-1; the D is unclear. CDR3 length: 15 amino acids. Trimming pared 0 bases from V and 1 base from J, leaving 7 bases between. Germline-derived CDR1 and CDR2 are MNHNS and SASEGT.

This clone has just a few counts. The rearrangement uses TRBV29-1 and TRBJ1-2; D possibly corresponds to TRBD1 (6 bases). The CDR3 extends over 12 amino acids. With 3 bases removed from V and 6 bases from J, the gap between germline ends came to 11 bases. The V gene's germline CDR1 is SQVTM and CDR2 ANQGSEA. DNA of the CDR3: TGCAGCGTTGACAGCCGGGGGCATGGCTACACCTTC. Amino acids: CSVDSRGHGYTF.

The rearrangement joins TRBV11-1 to TRBJ2-1, with 10 positions matching TRBD2. J lost 10 bases, V lost 2 bases, and 11 bases had no gene match. The V gene's germline CDR1 is SGHAT and CDR2 FQDESV (reference sequence). This CDR3 is built from 16 residues. CDR3 region: CASSLSTSGTSREQFF. The CDR3 bases are TGTGCCAGCAGCTTAAGTACTAGCGGGACCTCCAGAGAGCAGTTCTTC.

The rearrangement links TRBV18 to TRBJ2-1; 12 bases map to TRBD2. Germline V lookup: CDR1 KGHSH, CDR2 LQKENI. The CDR3 is 15 amino acids. Trimming at V came to 2 bases and at J to 8 bases, leaving 4 bases not matched to a gene. CDR3 in amino acids: CASSPSTSGSYEQFF. CDR3 sequence (DNA): TGTGCCAGCTCACCATCGACTAGCGGGAGCTATGAGCAGTTCTTC.

The rearrangement links TRBV11-2 to TRBJ2-7; D is tentatively TRBD1 or TRBD2 (5 bases each). The V gene lost 1 base and the J gene lost 2 bases, with 15 bases spanning the gap. The germline gives CDR1 SGHAT, CDR2 FQNNGV. This CDR3 has 16 amino acids. The CDR3 DNA sequence: TGTGCCAGCAGCTTAGCCGCCGGGACGCAGCCCTACGAGCAGTACTTC. It yields the protein CASSLAAGTQPYEQYF.

This clone is a singleton in its sample. V and J are TRBV19 and TRBJ2-7; possible D gene TRBD2, 7 bases. V shed 4 bases and J shed 4 bases, with 17 bases lying between them. The CDR3 has 15 amino acids. CDR1 is LNHDA, CDR2 SQIVND, per germline (reference sequence). The CDR3 spells CASSTPTGGFYEQYF. Written as DNA, the CDR3 is TGTGCCAGTAGTACCCCGACGGGGGGCTTTTACGAGCAGTACTTC.

This clone has just a few counts. The CDR3 sequence: CASSSQAGSSYNEQFF. For the CDR3, the DNA is TGTGCCAGCAGCTCTCAAGCGGGGAGCTCCTACAATGAGCAGTTCTTC. The chain links TRBV11-2 to TRBJ2-1; 7 bases are shared with TRBD2. Per germline, CDR1 SGHAT and CDR2 FQNNGV. This CDR3 contains 16 residues. V lost 4 bases to trimming and J lost 0 bases; unmatched junction nucleotides: 6.

The chain links TRBV9 to TRBJ2-5; no clear D gene. The CDR3 runs to 16 residues. The V gene lost 4 bases and the J gene lost 4 bases, with 20 bases spanning the gap. Germline V CDR1 and CDR2: SGDLS, YYNGEE. CDR3 protein: CASSPRGPPAGETQYF. Written as DNA, the CDR3 is TGTGCCAGCAGCCCGCGAGGACCGCCAGCAGGAGAGACCCAGTACTTC.

CDR3 in amino acids: CASSLGLRGKGEQYF. DNA of the CDR3: TGTGCCAGCAGCTTAGGGCTGAGGGGGAAAGGCGAGCAGTACTTC. The chain has TRBV7-2 and TRBJ2-5, with D possibly matching TRBD1 (6 bases). Matching the DNA end better, TRBJ2-7 makes the J call doubtful. Germline-derived CDR1 and CDR2 are SGHTA and FQGNSA. The CDR3 spans 15 residues.

This sequence joins TRBV15 and TRBJ2-3; D might be TRBD1 or TRBD2, each matching 5 bases. The germline CDR1 and CDR2 sequences are LNHNV and YYDKDF (reference sequence). V was shortened by 1 base and J by 4 bases, with 12 bases between the two germline ends. The CDR3 spans 15 residues. Written as DNA, the CDR3 is TGTGCCACCAGCAGAGCGGCGTTGGGGGCAGATACGCAGTATTTT. Residues: CATSRAALGADTQYF.

The chain joins TRBV2 to TRBJ2-7, with 9 bases aligning to TRBD2. The V and J ends lost 1 base and 3 bases, in that order; junction bases with no gene match: 10. This CDR3 has 17 residues. CDR1 and CDR2 (germline): SNHLY, FYNNEI. The DNA for the CDR3 is TGTGCCAGCAGTGAAGGAATGGGGCGGGAGGGACTCTACGAGCAGTACTTC. As protein: CASSEGMGREGLYEQYF.

The rearrangement links TRBV11-2 to TRBJ1-2; D perhaps matches TRBD1 (5 bases). Germline V lookup: CDR1 SGHAT, CDR2 FQNNGV. The CDR3 spans 17 residues. The V gene lost 1 base and the J gene lost 3 bases, with 18 bases spanning the gap. CDR3: CASSLGTGPRLHYGYTF. CDR3 DNA sequence: TGTGCCAGCAGCTTAGGAACAGGTCCCCGTCTCCACTATGGCTACACCTTC.

The chain joins TRBV19 to TRBJ2-1; perhaps D is TRBD1 or TRBD2 (5 bases each). The CDR3 is made up of 14 amino acids. CDR1 and CDR2 (germline): LNHDA, SQIVND (reference sequence). Trimming stripped 7 bases from V and 7 bases from J, with 17 bases between. Written as DNA, the CDR3 is TGTGCCAGTACCCCGGGACGGGTAAGGAATGAGCAGTTCTTC. It encodes CASTPGRVRNEQFF.

The chain combines TRBV5-1 with TRBJ2-7, with 10 bases aligning to TRBD2. This CDR3 spans 15 amino acids. J lost 6 bases, V lost 0 bases, and 6 bases had no gene match. From germline, CDR1 is SGHRS and CDR2 YFSETQ. CDR3 loop: CASSLALAGVPEQYF. CDR3 sequence (DNA): TGCGCCAGCAGCTTGGCCCTAGCGGGAGTTCCCGAGCAGTACTTC.

The chain is built from TRBV19 and TRBJ2-2; TRBD2 aligns across 10 bases. This CDR3 has 17 amino acids. Germline V gene lookup returns CDR1 LNHDA and CDR2 SQIVND (reference sequence). The V and J ends lost 4 bases and 2 bases, in that order; junction bases with no gene match: 7. CDR3 region: CASSTGLAELNTGELFF. The DNA for the CDR3 is TGTGCCAGTAGTACAGGACTAGCGGAGCTTAACACCGGGGAGCTGTTTTTT.

The rearrangement uses TRBV7-9 and TRBJ2-7; TRBD2 is a possible D gene (5 bases). The CDR3 is made up of 15 amino acids. Trimming took 4 bases from V and 4 from J, leaving 17 bases between them. Germline values: CDR1 SEHNR, CDR2 FQNEAQ (reference sequence). The CDR3 here is CASSWAASSGYEQYF. The CDR3 DNA sequence: TGTGCCAGCAGCTGGGCGGCTAGCAGTGGATACGAGCAGTACTTC.

This rearrangement joins TRBV7-3 to TRBJ1-3; D is perhaps TRBD1 (5 bases). CDR1 SGHTA and CDR2 FQGTGA come from the germline V gene. Trimming took 4 bases from V and 2 from J, leaving 12 bases between them. There are 15 residues in the CDR3. CDR3 sequence (DNA): TGTGCCAGCAGCTCACGTGGGGGTGCTGGAAACACCATATATTTT. Protein product: CASSSRGGAGNTIYF.

V is TRBV7-3 and J is TRBJ1-1, with D unclear. Trimming removed 0 bases from V and 4 bases from J, with 9 bases in between. CDR1 and CDR2 (germline): SGHTA, FQGTGA. The CDR3 has 14 residues. DNA of the CDR3: TGTGCCAGCAGCTTAACGGTAGGATTCACTGAAGCTTTCTTT. Its translation is CASSLTVGFTEAFF.

J is TRBJ1-3 and V is TRBV7-9; a possible D gene is TRBD1 (5 bases). Per the germline V gene, CDR1 is SEHNR and CDR2 is FQNEAQ (reference sequence). The CDR3 is made up of 15 amino acids. With 6 bases removed from V and 0 bases from J, the gap between germline ends came to 12 bases. The CDR3 bases are TGTGCCAGCAGTGCAGGGACTTTCTCTGGAAACACCATATATTTT. The encoded protein is CASSAGTFSGNTIYF.

The genes are TRBV19 and TRBJ1-5, with a possible D match to TRBD1 (5 bases). V was shortened by 6 bases and J by 1 base, with 13 bases between the two germline ends. This CDR3 has 15 residues. Germline V gene data show CDR1 as LNHDA and CDR2 as SQIVND (reference sequence). The CDR3 protein is CASSWPGGSNQPQHF. In DNA form, the CDR3 reads TGTGCCAGTAGCTGGCCTGGGGGAAGCAATCAGCCCCAGCATTTT.

This sequence joins TRBV30 and TRBJ2-1; perhaps TRBD2 as D (6 bases). This CDR3 comprises 11 residues. V gave up 1 base and J gave up 8 bases, with 6 bases separating them. Germline CDR1 GTSNPN, CDR2 SVGIG (reference sequence). The CDR3 nucleotides are TGTGCCTGGAGTGAGCGGGATGAGCAGTTCTTC. Its protein product is CAWSERDEQFF.

This CDR3 is CASREIPYNSPLHF. The CDR3 nucleotides are TGTGCCAGCAGGGAAATCCCCTATAATTCACCCCTCCACTTT. The chain links TRBV2 to TRBJ1-6; D uncertain. CDR3 length: 14 residues. Trimming removed 6 bases at V and 2 bases at J, with 8 bases between. Germline loops: CDR1 SNHLY, CDR2 FYNNEI.

The chain recombines TRBV5-4 with TRBJ2-2, with TRBD2 identical over 7 bases. This CDR3 is built from 18 residues. Germline trimming cut 3 bases from V and 2 bases from J; bases unmatched to any gene: 13. Per the germline V gene, CDR1 is SGHNT and CDR2 is YYREEE (reference sequence). CDR3: CASSSPVGAGENTGELFF. The CDR3 DNA sequence: TGTGCCAGCAGCTCCCCTGTCGGGGCGGGGGAAAACACCGGGGAGCTGTTTTTT.

V usage is TRBV7-9 and J usage is TRBJ2-2, with 7 bases that match TRBD1. Germline values: CDR1 SEHNR, CDR2 FQNEAQ (reference sequence). This CDR3 spans 17 amino acids. The junction had 14 bases not matched to a gene; V was cut back by 6 bases and J by 4 bases. CDR3 in DNA: TGTGCCAGCAGTCCCCCAGGGGGAGCCCGTAGCACCGGGGAGCTGTTTTTT. Translation: CASSPPGGARSTGELFF.

This chain connects TRBV7-3 to TRBJ2-1; no clear D. This CDR3 region has 13 residues. CDR1 and CDR2 from the germline V gene are SGHTA and FQGTGA. V was trimmed by 2 bases and J by 5 bases, leaving 7 bases between them. The CDR3 DNA reads as TGTGCCAGCAGCTTACAACCGGACAATGAGCAGTTCTTC. Protein: CASSLQPDNEQFF.